This TCR beta chain was documented in a study of regulatory T cells in long-lasting Graves disease. Notes on the study in general: The study found TRBV28, TRBJ1-2 and TRBJ2-5 favored in persistent disease. Few sampled subjects may have lowered accuracy.

According to the study, TCR beta libraries were built with iRepertoire HTBI primers and CDR3-region Arm-PCR. TCRdb recomputed calls from the multiplex PCR reads with MiXCR, one row per CDR3 protein. The table shows 620,000 or so distinct CDR3 sequences, with 16% occurring only once. This clonotype was counted ten times or more. Its antigen is unknown. The sample's time point: newly diagnosed GD, antithyroid drugs for less than 3 months. PBMC-extracted RNA yielded the TCR library. The J segment lost 7 bases and the V segment lost 5 bases, leaving 3 bases of the junction unmatched. This CDR3 contains 12 residues. These same data were also listed under a study on T cells in Graves' hyperthyroidism and ophthalmopathy. That publication notes: An initial round of RT-PCR targeting the TCR CDR3 relied on the HTBI primer set. In blood, most of the thyroid clonotypes expanded above 0.001 were also present.

V is TRBV12-3 or TRBV12-4 and J is TRBJ1-1; 8 bases match TRBD1. The TCR was taken from a woman aged 30 to 39 with Graves disease. Sequences were derived from peripheral blood mononuclear cells (PBMCs), sampled at new diagnosis, from a patient treated with antithyroid drugs. The CDR3 region is CASSLTGDEAFF. The CDR3 DNA follows: TGTGCCAGCAGTCTGACAGGGGATGAAGCTTTCTTT.